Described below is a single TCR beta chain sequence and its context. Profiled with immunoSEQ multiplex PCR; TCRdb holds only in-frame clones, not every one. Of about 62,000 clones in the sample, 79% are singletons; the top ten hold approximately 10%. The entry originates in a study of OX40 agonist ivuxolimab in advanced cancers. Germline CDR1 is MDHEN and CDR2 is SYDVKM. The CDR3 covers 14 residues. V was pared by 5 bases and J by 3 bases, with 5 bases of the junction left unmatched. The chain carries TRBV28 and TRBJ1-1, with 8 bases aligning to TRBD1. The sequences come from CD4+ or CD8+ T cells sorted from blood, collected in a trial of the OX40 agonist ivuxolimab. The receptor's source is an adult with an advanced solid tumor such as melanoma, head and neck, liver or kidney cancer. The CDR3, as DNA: TGTGCCAGCAGTCCAAGGACAGGGCACACTGAAGCTTTCTTT. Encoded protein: CASSPRTGHTEAFF.